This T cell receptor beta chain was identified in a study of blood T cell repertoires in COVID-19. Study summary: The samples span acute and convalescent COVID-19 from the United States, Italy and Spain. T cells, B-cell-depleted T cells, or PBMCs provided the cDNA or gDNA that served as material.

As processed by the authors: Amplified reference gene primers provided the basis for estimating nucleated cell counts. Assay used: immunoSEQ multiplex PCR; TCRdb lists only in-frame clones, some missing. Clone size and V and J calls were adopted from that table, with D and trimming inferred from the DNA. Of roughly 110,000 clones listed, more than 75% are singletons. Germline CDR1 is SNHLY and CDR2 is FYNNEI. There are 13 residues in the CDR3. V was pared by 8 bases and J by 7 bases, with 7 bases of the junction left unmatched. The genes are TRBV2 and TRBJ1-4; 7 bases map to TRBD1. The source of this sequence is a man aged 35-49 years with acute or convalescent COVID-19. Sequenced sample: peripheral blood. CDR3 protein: CASRQGYGEKLFF. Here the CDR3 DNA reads TGTGCCAGCCGACAGGGTTACGGTGAAAAACTGTTTTTT.